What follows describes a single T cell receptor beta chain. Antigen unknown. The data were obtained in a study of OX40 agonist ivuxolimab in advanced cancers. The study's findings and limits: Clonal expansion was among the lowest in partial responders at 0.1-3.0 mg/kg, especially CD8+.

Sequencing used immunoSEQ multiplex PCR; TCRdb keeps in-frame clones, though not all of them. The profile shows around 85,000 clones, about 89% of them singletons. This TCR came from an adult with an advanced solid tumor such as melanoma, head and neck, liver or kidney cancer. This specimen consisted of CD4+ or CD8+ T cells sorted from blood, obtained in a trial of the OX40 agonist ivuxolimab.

The CDR3 region is CSADDQFVSFF. CDR3 coding DNA: TGCAGTGCGGACGACCAATTCGTCTCGTTCTTC. The rearrangement joins TRBV20-1 to TRBJ2-1; the D is unclear. Germline V gene sequence: CDR1 DFQATT, CDR2 SNEGSKA (reference sequence). The CDR3 consists of 11 residues. With 6 bases removed from V and 15 bases from J, the gap between germline ends came to 18 bases.